This paragraph reports one T cell receptor beta chain. CD45RA-negative memory and CD45RA+ naive subsets were split from the CD4+ cells. Sequenced by immunoSEQ multiplex PCR; TCRdb stores in-frame clones only, minus some. The repertoire holds roughly 2.2 million clones, with more than 85% as singletons. This entry belongs to a study of shared clonotypes between healthy human individuals. V was trimmed by 6 bases and J by 0 bases, leaving 12 bases between them. The germline CDR1 and CDR2 sequences are SGHVS and FQNEAQ. CDR3 length: 15 residues. This receptor was taken from a man between 18 and 29 years old in good health. Some clones in this sample may be carry-over from other donors' samples. The source material was naive CD4+ T cells from PBMCs. Subset reported: CD45RA+ positively selected. The V call is TRBV7-8, the J call TRBJ2-1; D is unresolved. The CDR3: CASRRSASSYNEQFF. CDR3 sequence (DNA): TGTGCCAGCAGGCGCAGCGCCAGCTCCTACAATGAGCAGTTCTTC.